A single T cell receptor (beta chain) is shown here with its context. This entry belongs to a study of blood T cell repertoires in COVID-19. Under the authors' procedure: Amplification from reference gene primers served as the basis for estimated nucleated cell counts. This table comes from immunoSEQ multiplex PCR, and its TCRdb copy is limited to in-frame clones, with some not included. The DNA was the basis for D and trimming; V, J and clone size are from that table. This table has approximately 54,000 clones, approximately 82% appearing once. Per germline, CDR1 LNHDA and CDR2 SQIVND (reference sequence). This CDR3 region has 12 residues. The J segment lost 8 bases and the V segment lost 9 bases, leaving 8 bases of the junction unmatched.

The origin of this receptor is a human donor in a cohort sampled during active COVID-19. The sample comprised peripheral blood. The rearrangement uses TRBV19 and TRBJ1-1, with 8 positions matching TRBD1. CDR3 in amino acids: CASGTGLGEAFF. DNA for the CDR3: TGTGCCAGCGGGACAGGACTAGGAGAAGCTTTCTTT.